This T cell receptor (beta chain) was sequenced in a study of OX40 agonist ivuxolimab in advanced cancers. Study-wide points: At 0.1 to 3.0 mg/kg and by week 6, clonal expansion occurred in CD4+ and CD8+ blood T cells.

V shed 4 bases, J shed 7 bases, and the junction held 7 bases outside the gene matches. Germline V gives CDR1 MNHEY, CDR2 SMNVEV (reference sequence). This CDR3 is built from 14 residues. As concerns this clone: The antigen is not known.

Data came from immunoSEQ multiplex PCR; TCRdb stores just in-frame clones and leaves some out. The table includes about 63,000 clones, roughly nine tenths detected once. The rearrangement links TRBV27 to TRBJ2-1, with 7 bases matching TRBD1. The specimen was CD4+ or CD8+ T cells sorted from blood, collected in a trial of the OX40 agonist ivuxolimab. This sequence originates from an adult with an advanced solid tumor such as melanoma, head and neck, liver or kidney cancer. The CDR3 DNA sequence: TGTGCCAGCAGTTCCCTACTACAGGGGAATGAGCAGTTCTTC. This encodes CASSSLLQGNEQFF.